Shown below are 4 T cell receptor beta chains from a single sample sequenced in a study of T cells in Graves' hyperthyroidism and ophthalmopathy. What was amplified from RNA transcripts were TCR beta CDR3 regions. The HTBI set primed first-round TCR CDR3 RT-PCR. One entry per CDR3 protein, called by TCRdb with MiXCR from the multiplex PCR reads. The profile shows about 200,000 distinct CDR3 sequences, around 19% of them singletons. The sample was blood. These receptors were obtained from a man aged 35-49 years with Graves' hyperthyroidism.

This clonotype was recorded many times. The chain links TRBV20-1 to TRBJ1-5, with D unclear. Trimming took off 4 bases at V and 0 bases at J, with 7 bases between the two ends. The CDR3 covers 13 residues. In germline, CDR1 is DFQATT, CDR2 SNEGSKA (reference sequence). The CDR3 coding sequence is TGCAGTGCTAAGGAGGATAGCAATCAGCCCCAGCATTTT. This gives the protein CSAKEDSNQPQHF.

The chain uses TRBV19 and TRBJ1-1, with 8 bases aligning to TRBD1. The CDR3 extends over 15 amino acids. Germline loops: CDR1 LNHDA, CDR2 SQIVND (reference sequence). V was pared by 5 bases and J by 1 base, with 6 bases of the junction left unmatched. The DNA for the CDR3 is TGTGCCAGTAGTCTCCCGGGACAGGAGAACACTGAAGCTTTCTTT. This translates into CASSLPGQENTEAFF.

This clonotype appeared many times. This chain joins TRBV7-2 and TRBJ1-2; 8 bases align to TRBD1. V lost 3 bases and J lost 0; bases outside the gene matches: 6. Germline CDR1 is SGHTA and CDR2 is FQGNSA. The CDR3 is made up of 16 amino acids. The CDR3 protein is CASSLAGTGSNYGYTF. The DNA for the CDR3 is TGTGCCAGCAGCTTGGCCGGGACAGGTTCTAACTATGGCTACACCTTC.

The table lists this clonotype with a few counts. The chain has TRBV29-1 and TRBJ2-7, with 9 nucleotides matching TRBD1. The V gene end was trimmed by 4 bases and the J gene end by 2 bases; junction bases not matched to a gene: 6. CDR3 size: 14 residues. Germline CDR1 is SQVTM and CDR2 is ANQGSEA. CDR3 region: CSVGKGQGPYEQYF. In DNA, the CDR3 is TGCAGCGTTGGTAAGGGACAGGGCCCCTACGAGCAGTACTTC.